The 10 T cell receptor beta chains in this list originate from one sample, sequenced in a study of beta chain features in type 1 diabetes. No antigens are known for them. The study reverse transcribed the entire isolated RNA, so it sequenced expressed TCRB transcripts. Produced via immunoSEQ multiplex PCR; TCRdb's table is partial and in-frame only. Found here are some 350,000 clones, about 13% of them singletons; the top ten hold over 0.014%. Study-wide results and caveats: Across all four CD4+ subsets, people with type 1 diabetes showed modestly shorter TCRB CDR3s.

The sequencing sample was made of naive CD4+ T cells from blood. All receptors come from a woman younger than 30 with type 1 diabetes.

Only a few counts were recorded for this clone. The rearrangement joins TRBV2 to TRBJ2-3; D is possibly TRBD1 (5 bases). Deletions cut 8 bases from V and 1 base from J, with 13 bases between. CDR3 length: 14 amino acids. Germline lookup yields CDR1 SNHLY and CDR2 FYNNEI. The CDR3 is CASVLDRRTDTQYF. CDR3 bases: TGTGCCAGCGTCCTCGACAGACGCACAGATACGCAGTATTTT.

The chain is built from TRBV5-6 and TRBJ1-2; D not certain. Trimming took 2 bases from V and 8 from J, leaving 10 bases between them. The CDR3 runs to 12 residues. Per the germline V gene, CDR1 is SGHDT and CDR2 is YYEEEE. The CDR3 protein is CASSFVGRGYTF. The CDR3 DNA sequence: TGTGCCAGCAGCTTCGTGGGCCGGGGCTACACCTTC.

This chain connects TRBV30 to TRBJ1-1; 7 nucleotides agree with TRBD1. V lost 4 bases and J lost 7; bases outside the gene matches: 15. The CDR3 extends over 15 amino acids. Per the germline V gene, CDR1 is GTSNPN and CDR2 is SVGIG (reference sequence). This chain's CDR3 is CAWTLGRTGAGEAFF. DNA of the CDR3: TGTGCCTGGACCCTAGGCCGAACAGGGGCAGGTGAAGCTTTCTTT.

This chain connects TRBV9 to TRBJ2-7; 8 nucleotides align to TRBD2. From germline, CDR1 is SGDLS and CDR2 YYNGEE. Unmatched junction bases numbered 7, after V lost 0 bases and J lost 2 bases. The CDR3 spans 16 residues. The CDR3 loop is CASSVVLLAATYEQYV. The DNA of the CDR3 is TGTGCCAGCAGCGTAGTATTACTAGCGGCCACCTACGAGCAGTACGTC.

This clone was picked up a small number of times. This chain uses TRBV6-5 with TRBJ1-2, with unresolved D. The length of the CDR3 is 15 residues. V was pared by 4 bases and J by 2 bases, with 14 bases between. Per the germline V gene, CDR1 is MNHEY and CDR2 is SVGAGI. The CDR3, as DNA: TGTGCCAGCAGTTCACCCTTGGGCAGGAACTATGGCTACACCTTC. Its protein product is CASSSPLGRNYGYTF.

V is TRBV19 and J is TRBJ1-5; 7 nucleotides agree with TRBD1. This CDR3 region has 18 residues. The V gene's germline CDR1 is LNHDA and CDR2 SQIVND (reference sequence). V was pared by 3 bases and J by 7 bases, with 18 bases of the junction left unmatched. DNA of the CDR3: TGTGCCAGTAGTATCACTAGACAGGGCATCCCGCAAGACCAGCCCCAGCATTTT. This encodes CASSITRQGIPQDQPQHF.

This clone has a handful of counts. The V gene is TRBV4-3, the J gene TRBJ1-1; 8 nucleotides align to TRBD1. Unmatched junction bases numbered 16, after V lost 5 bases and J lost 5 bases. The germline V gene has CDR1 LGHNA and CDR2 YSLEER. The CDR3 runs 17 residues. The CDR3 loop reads CASSFGQGFSGGTEAFF. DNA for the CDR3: TGCGCCAGCAGCTTCGGACAGGGTTTTAGTGGAGGTACTGAAGCTTTCTTT.

CDR3 in amino acids: CASSLGLAAQETQYF. CDR3 DNA: TGTGCCAGCAGTTTGGGACTAGCGGCTCAAGAGACCCAGTACTTC. The V call is TRBV28, the J call TRBJ2-5; 11 positions match TRBD2. CDR1 MDHEN and CDR2 SYDVKM come from the germline V gene. This CDR3 has 15 residues. V lost 3 bases and J lost 2; bases outside the gene matches: 2.

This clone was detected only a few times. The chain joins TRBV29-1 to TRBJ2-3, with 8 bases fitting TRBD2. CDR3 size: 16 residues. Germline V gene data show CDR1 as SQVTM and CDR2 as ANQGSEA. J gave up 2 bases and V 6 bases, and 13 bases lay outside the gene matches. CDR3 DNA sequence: TGCAGCGTGACCCCCTTTAGCGGGGTACCCACAGATACGCAGTATTTT. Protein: CSVTPFSGVPTDTQYF.

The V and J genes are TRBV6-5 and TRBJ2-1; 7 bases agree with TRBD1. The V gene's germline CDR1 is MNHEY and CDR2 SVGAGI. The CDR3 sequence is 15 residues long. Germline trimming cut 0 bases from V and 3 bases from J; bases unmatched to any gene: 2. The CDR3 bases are TGTGCCAGCAGTTACTCTGGGACAGACTACAATGAGCAGTTCTTC. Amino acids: CASSYSGTDYNEQFF.